What follows are 24 T cell receptor beta chains derived from one specimen sequenced in a study of blood T cell repertoires in COVID-19. Measured with immunoSEQ multiplex PCR; TCRdb has only the in-frame clones, and not every one. The sample has 150,000 or so clones, about 79% seen once. Sequencing input: peripheral blood. Receptors originate from a woman aged 45-65 years with acute or convalescent COVID-19.

This chain joins TRBV10-3 and TRBJ2-7; 7 nucleotides line up with TRBD1. V dropped 7 bases and J dropped 5; count of bases not matched to a gene: 8. This CDR3 spans 13 amino acids. The germline V gene has CDR1 ENHRY and CDR2 SYGVKD. CDR3 nucleotides: TGTGCCATCACGGCCAGGGGGAATGACGAGCAGTACTTC. This sequence encodes CAITARGNDEQYF.

The gene calls are TRBV25-1 and TRBJ2-5; TRBD2 is a possible D gene (6 bases). CDR1 is MGHDK and CDR2 is SYGVNS in the germline V gene. The CDR3 spans 15 residues. Trimming stripped 3 bases from V and 4 bases from J, with 15 bases between. CDR3 DNA: TGTGCCAGCAGTGACTCACGAACAGCGGGAGAGACCCAGTACTTC. It codes for CASSDSRTAGETQYF.

This chain connects TRBV5-1 to TRBJ2-7, with 7 positions matching TRBD2. The CDR3 runs to 14 residues. J gave up 1 base and V 4 bases, and 5 bases lay outside the gene matches. The germline CDR1 and CDR2 sequences are SGHRS and YFSETQ. CDR3 nucleotides: TGCGCCAGCAGCCAAGTGGGGGGGTCCTACGAGCAGTACTTC. Its translation is CASSQVGGSYEQYF.

CDR3 residues: CASSPLGQVNYGYTF. CDR3 coding DNA: TGTGCCAGCTCACCATTGGGACAGGTCAACTATGGCTACACCTTC. This chain uses TRBV18 with TRBJ1-2; 8 bases match TRBD1. The CDR3 has 15 amino acids. Germline values: CDR1 KGHSH, CDR2 LQKENI. V shed 2 bases and J 2 bases; nucleotides not matched to a gene: 4.

The chain carries TRBV9 and TRBJ2-3; a weak D match, TRBD2 (6 bases). Germline CDR1 and CDR2: SGDLS and YYNGEE. With 4 bases removed from V and 6 bases from J, the gap between germline ends came to 12 bases. CDR3 size: 13 residues. CDR3 DNA: TGTGCCAGCAGCACCGGGAGCGGGGATACGCAGTATTTT. The encoded protein is CASSTGSGDTQYF.

The chain has TRBV7-9 and TRBJ2-3; the D gene is possibly TRBD2 (5 bases). This CDR3 has 17 amino acids. The germline CDR1 and CDR2 sequences are SEHNR and FQNEAQ (reference sequence). The V end was cut by 2 bases, the J end by 1 base, with 16 bases between. The CDR3 spells CASSLSFVRAGTDTQYF. CDR3 bases: TGTGCCAGCAGCTTAAGTTTCGTGAGGGCGGGCACAGATACGCAGTATTTT.

This clone appeared a few times. The genes are TRBV19 and TRBJ1-2, with 9 bases that match TRBD1. CDR3 length: 14 residues. Germline lookup yields CDR1 LNHDA and CDR2 SQIVND (reference sequence). J gave up 5 bases and V 5 bases, and 6 bases lay outside the gene matches. The chain's CDR3 is CASSSDRGKYGYTF. CDR3 sequence (DNA): TGTGCCAGTAGTTCGGACAGGGGAAAATATGGCTACACCTTC.

The table lists this clone with many counts. J is TRBJ1-2 and V is TRBV5-1; D is undetermined. The CDR3 loop spans 14 amino acids. The germline V gene has CDR1 SGHRS and CDR2 YFSETQ. Trimming took 3 bases from V and 3 from J, leaving 12 bases between them. CDR3 nucleotide sequence: TGCGCCAGCAGCTACTCTACCTCGGACTATGGCTACACCTTC. Translated: CASSYSTSDYGYTF.

This chain links TRBV7-2 with TRBJ2-7, with 12 bases aligning to TRBD2. The CDR3 is 15 residues long. Germline CDR1 reads SGHTA; CDR2 reads FQGNSA. Trimming took 5 bases from V and 4 from J; bases not matched to a gene: 6. CDR3 region: CASSKTSGGEYEQYF. The CDR3 nucleotides read TGTGCCAGCAGCAAGACTAGCGGGGGTGAATACGAGCAGTACTTC. The entire variable domain, with the rest obtained from reference TRBV7-2 and TRBJ2-7, is as follows: GAGVSQSPSNKVTEKGKDVELRCDPISGHTALYWYRQSLGQGLEFLIYFQGNSAPDKSGLPSDRFSAERTGGSVSTLTIQRTQQEDSAVYLCASSKTSGGEYEQYFGPGTRLTVT.

This clone was detected only a few times. The chain joins TRBV11-3 to TRBJ1-5; D is uncertain. V lost 0 bases, J lost 4 bases, and 10 bases lay in between. The CDR3 runs to 15 residues. The germline V gene encodes CDR1 SGHNT and CDR2 YENEEA. The CDR3 loop reads CASSLDGRLNQPQHF. CDR3 DNA: TGTGCCAGCAGCTTAGATGGCAGGTTAAATCAGCCCCAGCATTTT.

About this clone: Within the sample, other DNA sequences also encode this same CDR3. The gene calls are TRBV7-2 and TRBJ1-2; the match to TRBD1 covers 10 bases. Trimming cost V 5 bases and J 5 bases; bases outside gene matches: 2. Germline assignment: CDR1 SGHTA and CDR2 FQGNSA. The CDR3 runs 13 residues. The chain's CDR3 is CASSPGQGYGYTF. CDR3 coding DNA: TGTGCCAGCAGCCCGGGACAGGGGTATGGCTACACCTTC.

A single count supports this clone. The chain recombines TRBV5-6 with TRBJ2-1; 8 positions agree with TRBD1. J was trimmed by 12 bases and V by 4 bases; bases with no gene match: 18. The V gene's germline CDR1 is SGHDT and CDR2 YYEEEE. The CDR3 sequence is 16 residues long. CDR3 coding DNA: TGTGCCAGCAGCCAAGGACAGGGTTTGTCAGCATGGGGGCAGTTCTTC. Encoded protein: CASSQGQGLSAWGQFF.

The chain couples TRBV2 to TRBJ2-7, with D unresolved. Between the trimmed V and J ends, which lost 6 bases and 0 bases, there was a span of 6 bases. The CDR3 has 12 amino acids. The germline V gene has CDR1 SNHLY and CDR2 FYNNEI. For the CDR3, the DNA is TGTGCCAGCAGACCCAGCTCCTACGAGCAGTACTTC. It translates to CASRPSSYEQYF.

The chain combines TRBV7-9 with TRBJ2-2, with TRBD2 identical over 11 bases. Germline-derived CDR1 and CDR2 are SEHNR and FQNEAQ (reference sequence). The CDR3 has 19 residues. Trimming at V came to 3 bases and at J to 1 base, leaving 10 bases not matched to a gene. CDR3 sequence: CASSFLGTSGYENTGELFF. The CDR3 DNA is TGTGCCAGCAGCTTCCTGGGGACTAGCGGCTACGAGAACACCGGGGAGCTGTTTTTT.

This clone was detected once. The chain links TRBV19 to TRBJ2-3; a possible D gene is TRBD2 (6 bases). Trimming pared 3 bases from V and 3 bases from J, leaving 7 bases between. The germline V gene has CDR1 LNHDA and CDR2 SQIVND (reference sequence). The CDR3 length is 13 residues. The CDR3 sequence is CASSIGGTDTQYF. As DNA, the CDR3 is TGTGCCAGTAGTATTGGGGGGACAGATACGCAGTATTTT.

The gene calls are TRBV28 and TRBJ1-5, with a tentative D call TRBD1 (5 bases). Trimming cost V 6 bases and J 1 base, with 10 bases left between them. Germline values: CDR1 MDHEN, CDR2 SYDVKM. This CDR3 has 14 residues. CDR3 nucleotide sequence: TGTGCCAGCAGGCCCGGGGGGAGCAATCAGCCCCAGCATTTT. This translates into CASRPGGSNQPQHF.

The genes are TRBV7-2 and TRBJ2-3, with a possible D match to TRBD1 (5 bases). CDR1 SGHTA and CDR2 FQGNSA come from the germline V gene. Trimming cost V 1 base and J 9 bases, with 17 bases left between them. The CDR3 is 15 residues long. CDR3 sequence (DNA): TGTGCCAGCAGCTTAGATCCAGCCAAGGGGTCCACGCAGTATTTT. Translation: CASSLDPAKGSTQYF.

V gene TRBV2 combines with J gene TRBJ2-7, with D uncertain. Germline V lookup: CDR1 SNHLY, CDR2 FYNNEI. V lost 5 bases to trimming and J lost 4 bases, with 9 bases between them. The CDR3 sequence is 12 residues long. This chain's CDR3 is CASSPGGYEQYF. CDR3 nucleotide sequence: TGTGCCAGCAGTCCCGGCGGATACGAGCAGTACTTC.

The rearrangement uses TRBV10-2 and TRBJ2-7; TRBD2 is a possible D gene (6 bases). The CDR3 sequence is 12 residues long. The ends were cut back, 6 bases at V and 3 bases at J, with 9 bases in the middle. Germline CDR1 reads WSHSY; CDR2 reads SAAADI. The CDR3 bases are TGCGCCAGCAGGGGAGGAAGCTACGAGCAGTACTTC. This codes for CASRGGSYEQYF.

J is TRBJ2-1 and V is TRBV5-1; 9 bases are a match to TRBD2. This CDR3 spans 14 amino acids. Trimming removed 3 bases from V and 6 bases from J; junction bases left unmatched: 4. In germline, CDR1 is SGHRS, CDR2 YFSETQ. CDR3: CASSWARGGNEQFF. CDR3 nucleotides: TGCGCCAGCAGCTGGGCGCGGGGGGGCAATGAGCAGTTCTTC.

The chain recombines TRBV27 with TRBJ1-5, with a tentative D call TRBD1 (6 bases). Germline values: CDR1 MNHEY, CDR2 SMNVEV (reference sequence). Deletions cut 11 bases from V and 2 bases from J, with 16 bases between. The length of the CDR3 is 14 residues. The CDR3 DNA reads TGTGCCGGAGATGGAAGGACAGGCAATCAGCCCCAGCATTTT. Protein: CAGDGRTGNQPQHF.

This clone was seen a few times. CDR3 DNA: TGTGCCACCAGTGATCTGACTAGCGAGACAGATACGCAGTATTTT. It translates to CATSDLTSETDTQYF. The chain uses TRBV24-1 and TRBJ2-3; 8 nucleotides align to TRBD2. Germline values: CDR1 KGHDR, CDR2 SFDVKD. With V trimmed by 3 bases and J by 3 bases, 4 bases remained unmatched. CDR3 length: 15 residues.

In this sample, this clone turned up a few times. The sample has other DNA sequences that encode this CDR3 too. The CDR3: CASSLGREAYEQYF. The DNA of the CDR3 is TGCGCCAGCAGCTTGGGCAGGGAAGCCTACGAGCAGTACTTC. The rearrangement uses TRBV5-1 and TRBJ2-7; perhaps TRBD1 as D (5 bases). The CDR3 has 14 amino acids. V shed 0 bases and J shed 2 bases, with 9 bases lying between them. The germline CDR1 and CDR2 sequences are SGHRS and YFSETQ.

The chain links TRBV7-8 to TRBJ2-2, with TRBD2 as a possible D gene (6 bases). The CDR3 consists of 16 residues. V lost 7 bases to trimming and J lost 1 base, with 16 bases between them. The V gene's germline CDR1 is SGHVS and CDR2 FQNEAQ. Here the CDR3 reads CASTLPPGGNTGELFF. CDR3 in DNA: TGTGCCAGCACCCTTCCACCCGGGGGGAACACCGGGGAGCTGTTTTTT.